These 30 T cell receptor beta chains originate from one sample sequenced in a study of cytomegalovirus exposure and HLA in healthy donors. The study ran its PCR with 60 Vbeta and 13 Jbeta primers. Assay: immunoSEQ multiplex PCR; the TCRdb copy retains only in-frame clones and omits some. The sample shows around 130,000 clones, over 70% of them seen only once. Input material: PBMCs. These TCRs come from a woman in her late teens or twenties in good health and CMV-seronegative.

The chain combines TRBV6-1 with TRBJ1-3, with D possibly matching TRBD1 (6 bases). This CDR3 is built from 14 residues. Trimming took off 7 bases at V and 4 bases at J, with 14 bases between the two ends. Germline V gene data show CDR1 as MNHNS and CDR2 as SASEGT. Here the CDR3 reads CASMIQGAGNTIYF. The CDR3 nucleotides are TGTGCCAGCATGATACAGGGAGCGGGAAACACCATATATTTT.

This chain uses TRBV6-5 with TRBJ2-2; D is possibly TRBD1 (6 bases). The V gene lost 2 bases and the J gene lost 2 bases, with 12 bases spanning the gap. Germline CDR1 MNHEY, CDR2 SVGAGI. CDR3 size: 16 residues. The DNA for the CDR3 is TGTGCCAGCAGTTACGAATCCAGGGGCAACACCGGGGAGCTGTTTTTT. Translating gives CASSYESRGNTGELFF.

The gene calls are TRBV7-2 and TRBJ1-2; 8 bases are shared with TRBD1. This CDR3 has 16 amino acids. The ends lost 4 bases at V and 2 bases at J; junction bases unmatched: 9. Germline CDR1 reads SGHTA; CDR2 reads FQGNSA. The CDR3 region is CASSSGQGRNNYGYTF. CDR3 bases: TGTGCCAGCAGCTCAGGACAGGGAAGGAACAACTATGGCTACACCTTC.

The chain joins TRBV19 to TRBJ2-7; 8 bases fit TRBD1. Germline V gives CDR1 LNHDA, CDR2 SQIVND (reference sequence). The CDR3 runs to 14 residues. With 5 bases clipped from V and 0 bases from J, the junction kept 3 bases outside the gene matches. CDR3: CASSFGQGSYEQYF. The CDR3 DNA follows: TGTGCCAGTAGTTTTGGACAGGGCTCCTACGAGCAGTACTTC.

V gene TRBV5-1 combines with J gene TRBJ1-1; D may be TRBD1 (6 bases). V was pared by 1 base and J by 6 bases, with 19 bases between. The CDR3 length is 16 residues. Germline CDR1 reads SGHRS; CDR2 reads YFSETQ. The chain's CDR3 is CASSLMLGGAGAEAFF. In nucleotides, the CDR3 is TGCGCCAGCAGCTTGATGTTAGGGGGGGCTGGCGCTGAAGCTTTCTTT. The variable domain in full, with the rest retrieved from reference TRBV5-1 and TRBJ1-1, is KAGVTQTPRYLIKTRGQQVTLSCSPISGHRSVSWYQQTPGQGLQFLFEYFSETQRNKGNFPGRFSGRQFSNSRSEMNVSTLELGDSALYLCASSLMLGGAGAEAFFGQGTRLTVV.

The chain combines TRBV5-1 with TRBJ2-2, with TRBD1 matching over 8 bases. V lost 0 bases, J lost 4 bases, and 8 bases stayed unmatched. The CDR3 has 17 amino acids. CDR1 is SGHRS and CDR2 is YFSETQ in the germline V gene. The CDR3 region has the DNA TGCGCCAGCAGCTTGGGGGACGGGACAGGTATCACCGGGGAGCTGTTTTTT. This translates into CASSLGDGTGITGELFF. Filled out from reference TRBV5-1 and TRBJ2-2, the complete variable domain reads KAGVTQTPRYLIKTRGQQVTLSCSPISGHRSVSWYQQTPGQGLQFLFEYFSETQRNKGNFPGRFSGRQFSNSRSEMNVSTLELGDSALYLCASSLGDGTGITGELFFGEGSRLTVL.

The chain is built from TRBV7-9 and TRBJ2-4, with D perhaps matching TRBD1 (6 bases). V was pared by 5 bases and J by 0 bases, with 14 bases between. CDR3 length: 16 amino acids. Germline V gene data show CDR1 as SEHNR and CDR2 as FQNEAQ (reference sequence). The CDR3 DNA reads as TGTGCCAGCAGCCAGGCAGGGGTTCTAGCCAAAAACATTCAGTACTTC. Translated: CASSQAGVLAKNIQYF.

This chain links TRBV2 with TRBJ2-5; D is undetermined. The end of the DNA fits TRBJ2-7 better, so the J call may be wrong. Germline loops: CDR1 SNHLY, CDR2 FYNNEI. This CDR3 comprises 10 residues. The chain's CDR3 is CASLRYEQYF. The CDR3 region has the DNA TGTGCCAGCCTACGCTACGAGCAGTACTTC.

V usage is TRBV19 and J usage is TRBJ1-1; a weak D match, TRBD1 (5 bases). The CDR3 runs to 13 residues. Trimming took off 3 bases at V and 2 bases at J, with 7 bases between the two ends. Germline V lookup: CDR1 LNHDA, CDR2 SQIVND (reference sequence). The CDR3 sequence: CASSIQGNTEAFF. DNA of the CDR3: TGTGCCAGTAGTATCCAGGGTAACACTGAAGCTTTCTTT.

This clone was counted only a few times. The chain couples TRBV6-1 to TRBJ2-2, with no clear D. V was trimmed by 7 bases and J by 6 bases, leaving 15 bases between them. Germline V gives CDR1 MNHNS, CDR2 SASEGT. The CDR3 sequence is 14 residues long. This chain's CDR3 is CASIVLPSAGELFF. In nucleotides, the CDR3 is TGTGCCAGCATTGTCCTTCCTAGTGCCGGGGAGCTGTTTTTT.

The V call is TRBV6-1, the J call TRBJ2-7, with 7 bases lining up with TRBD1. Trimming removed 0 bases from V and 2 bases from J; junction bases left unmatched: 10. The V gene's germline CDR1 is MNHNS and CDR2 SASEGT. The CDR3 sequence is 17 residues long. CDR3 amino acids: CASSEAIGTVLTYEQYF. CDR3 nucleotide sequence: TGTGCCAGCAGTGAAGCTATCGGGACAGTATTAACCTACGAGCAGTACTTC.

The chain joins TRBV19 to TRBJ1-1; D not certain. Trimming removed 3 bases from V and 7 bases from J, with 15 bases in between. The length of the CDR3 is 14 residues. Germline CDR1 is LNHDA and CDR2 is SQIVND (reference sequence). The CDR3 region is CASSMAGWSGEAFF. In DNA, the CDR3 is TGTGCCAGTAGTATGGCGGGTTGGTCGGGTGAAGCTTTCTTT.

V and J are TRBV6-5 and TRBJ1-1; D remains ambiguous. The CDR3 runs to 14 residues. Trimming stripped 0 bases from V and 5 bases from J, with 10 bases between. CDR1 is MNHEY, CDR2 SVGAGI, per germline. CDR3 amino acids: CASSYSYPRTEAFF. As DNA, the CDR3 is TGTGCCAGCAGTTACTCGTACCCGCGGACTGAAGCTTTCTTT.

This rearrangement joins TRBV7-2 to TRBJ2-5; 7 nucleotides agree with TRBD1. The CDR3 spans 15 residues. CDR1 is SGHTA, CDR2 FQGNSA, per germline. The junction had 9 bases not matched to a gene; V was cut back by 3 bases and J by 5 bases. In nucleotides, the CDR3 is TGTGCCAGCAGCTTTAGACGGGACAGTGGCGAGACCCAGTACTTC. It is translated as CASSFRRDSGETQYF. Looking up the rest from reference TRBV7-2 and TRBJ2-5 gives the full variable domain: GAGVSQSPSNKVTEKGKDVELRCDPISGHTALYWYRQSLGQGLEFLIYFQGNSAPDKSGLPSDRFSAERTGGSVSTLTIQRTQQEDSAVYLCASSFRRDSGETQYFGPGTRLLVL.

Remarks on this clone: The same CDR3 can be traced to other DNA sequences in this sample. V usage is TRBV5-6 and J usage is TRBJ2-3; D gene uncertain. The germline V gene has CDR1 SGHDT and CDR2 YYEEEE. V gave up 3 bases and J gave up 4 bases, with 3 bases separating them. CDR3 length equals 11 residues. This CDR3 reads CASSSSDTQYF. In DNA, the CDR3 is TGTGCCAGCAGCTCGTCAGATACGCAGTATTTT.

This rearrangement joins TRBV7-2 to TRBJ2-2, with 8 nucleotides matching TRBD2. In germline, CDR1 is SGHTA, CDR2 FQGNSA. The CDR3 has 18 amino acids. Germline trimming cut 5 bases from V and 4 bases from J; bases unmatched to any gene: 15. CDR3 nucleotides: TGTGCCAGCAGCCCCCGGGTCGCTACTAGCGGAACCACCGGGGAGCTGTTTTTT. Protein: CASSPRVATSGTTGELFF. The full variable domain, in which reference TRBV7-2 and TRBJ2-2 provide the parts outside the CDR3, is GAGVSQSPSNKVTEKGKDVELRCDPISGHTALYWYRQSLGQGLEFLIYFQGNSAPDKSGLPSDRFSAERTGGSVSTLTIQRTQQEDSAVYLCASSPRVATSGTTGELFFGEGSRLTVL.

The chain combines TRBV7-9 with TRBJ1-4; possibly TRBD1 for D (5 bases). The germline V gene encodes CDR1 SEHNR and CDR2 FQNEAQ (reference sequence). CDR3 length: 13 amino acids. Trimming left V 6 bases short and J 5 bases short, with 10 bases between. The CDR3 bases are TGTGCCAGCAGGGTGACAGCCAATGAAAAACTGTTTTTT. This encodes CASRVTANEKLFF.

The chain uses TRBV6-1 and TRBJ2-4; D is unresolved. CDR3 size: 16 residues. Germline V CDR1 and CDR2: MNHNS, SASEGT. V dropped 4 bases and J dropped 0 bases, with 13 bases sitting between them. The CDR3 sequence is CASSARSLQAKNIQYF. CDR3 nucleotides: TGTGCCAGCAGTGCCCGGTCTCTCCAAGCCAAAAACATTCAGTACTTC.

V and J are TRBV27 and TRBJ2-7, with 7 bases aligning to TRBD1. The J segment lost 3 bases and the V segment lost 6 bases, leaving 11 bases of the junction unmatched. The germline V gene encodes CDR1 MNHEY and CDR2 SMNVEV (reference sequence). This CDR3 is 15 amino acids long. The CDR3 nucleotides read TGTGCCAGCAGATCCGGGACAGATACCCACTACGAGCAGTACTTC. Translation gives CASRSGTDTHYEQYF.

The CDR3 reads CASRDGGLSYNEQFF. The CDR3 DNA reads as TGTGCCAGCAGGGACGGGGGGCTTTCCTACAATGAGCAGTTCTTC. The chain combines TRBV6-5 with TRBJ2-1; D may be TRBD2 (7 bases). Germline values: CDR1 MNHEY, CDR2 SVGAGI. V lost 6 bases and J 1 base, leaving 13 bases between the germline ends. The CDR3 loop spans 15 amino acids.

The V gene is TRBV5-4, the J gene TRBJ2-5, with D maybe TRBD1 (5 bases). Trimming took off 2 bases at V and 2 bases at J, with 10 bases between the two ends. This CDR3 region has 14 residues. Germline V gives CDR1 SGHNT, CDR2 YYREEE (reference sequence). CDR3 bases: TGTGCCAGCAGCTTTCCACAGGTTCAAGAGACCCAGTACTTC. It translates to CASSFPQVQETQYF.

V is TRBV7-2 and J is TRBJ1-2; D not certain. This CDR3 spans 15 amino acids. From germline, CDR1 is SGHTA and CDR2 FQGNSA. Trimming pared 7 bases from V and 4 bases from J, leaving 19 bases between. For the CDR3, the DNA is TGTGCCAGCACCGATCGTGGAGGGCGGGCCTATGGCTACACCTTC. Translation gives CASTDRGGRAYGYTF.

The chain combines TRBV5-4 with TRBJ2-5; 9 nucleotides align to TRBD1. The CDR3 consists of 14 residues. Germline CDR1 and CDR2: SGHNT and YYREEE (reference sequence). V lost 7 bases to trimming and J lost 3 bases; unmatched junction nucleotides: 7. CDR3 residues: CASYRGQGEETQYF. DNA of the CDR3: TGTGCCAGCTATCGGGGACAGGGAGAAGAGACCCAGTACTTC.

This chain connects TRBV15 to TRBJ2-7; D call uncertain. The V gene's germline CDR1 is LNHNV and CDR2 YYDKDF (reference sequence). The CDR3 sequence is 13 residues long. V was cut by 3 bases and J by 2 bases, with 8 bases left in between. The CDR3 is CATSRVQTYEQYF. The CDR3 DNA reads TGTGCCACCAGCAGGGTCCAGACCTACGAGCAGTACTTC.

V gene TRBV5-4 combines with J gene TRBJ1-2; 7 bases are a match to TRBD1. V lost 4 bases to trimming and J lost 2 bases; unmatched junction nucleotides: 17. The length of the CDR3 is 18 residues. From germline, CDR1 is SGHNT and CDR2 YYREEE (reference sequence). CDR3 protein: CASSRIALTGTLNYGYTF. CDR3 sequence (DNA): TGTGCCAGCAGCCGAATTGCTTTGACAGGGACCCTCAACTATGGCTACACCTTC.

This chain uses TRBV5-1 with TRBJ1-1, with D unclear. Deletions cut 4 bases from V and 2 bases from J, with 9 bases between. The CDR3 contains 13 residues. The germline V gene encodes CDR1 SGHRS and CDR2 YFSETQ. The CDR3, as DNA: TGCGCCAGCAGCGAGGAGAGAAACACTGAAGCTTTCTTT. It codes for CASSEERNTEAFF.

The V and J genes are TRBV30 and TRBJ1-6, with 8 bases lining up with TRBD1. CDR1 and CDR2 from the germline V gene are GTSNPN and SVGIG (reference sequence). The CDR3 is 14 residues long. The V segment lost 1 base and the J segment 8 bases; nucleotides outside the gene matches: 4. CDR3 in DNA: TGTGCCTGGAGTGAGGGACAGGTTTATTCACCCCTCCACTTT. Amino acid sequence: CAWSEGQVYSPLHF.

This clone was seen once. V usage is TRBV18 and J usage is TRBJ1-1; D gene unclear. This CDR3 comprises 13 residues. The germline V gene encodes CDR1 KGHSH and CDR2 LQKENI. Trimming took 6 bases from V and 1 from J, leaving 9 bases between them. CDR3 nucleotides: TGTGCCAGCTCGGCCCGGGGGAACACTGAAGCTTTCTTT. As protein: CASSARGNTEAFF.

V usage is TRBV5-6 and J usage is TRBJ2-7; 7 bases map to TRBD1. CDR1 is SGHDT and CDR2 is YYEEEE in the germline V gene. Trimming cost V 1 base and J 1 base; bases outside gene matches: 2. This CDR3 has 14 residues. CDR3 nucleotide sequence: TGTGCCAGCAGCTTGACAGGGGCGTCCTACGAGCAGTACTTC. Translated: CASSLTGASYEQYF.

This chain connects TRBV19 to TRBJ1-6, with 8 bases fitting TRBD1. The J segment lost 7 bases and the V segment lost 6 bases, leaving 14 bases of the junction unmatched. The CDR3 runs to 17 residues. The germline gives CDR1 LNHDA, CDR2 SQIVND (reference sequence). The CDR3 reads CASRAGVDRVGNSPLHF. The DNA of the CDR3 is TGTGCCAGTAGGGCAGGGGTGGACAGGGTTGGAAATTCACCCCTCCACTTT.